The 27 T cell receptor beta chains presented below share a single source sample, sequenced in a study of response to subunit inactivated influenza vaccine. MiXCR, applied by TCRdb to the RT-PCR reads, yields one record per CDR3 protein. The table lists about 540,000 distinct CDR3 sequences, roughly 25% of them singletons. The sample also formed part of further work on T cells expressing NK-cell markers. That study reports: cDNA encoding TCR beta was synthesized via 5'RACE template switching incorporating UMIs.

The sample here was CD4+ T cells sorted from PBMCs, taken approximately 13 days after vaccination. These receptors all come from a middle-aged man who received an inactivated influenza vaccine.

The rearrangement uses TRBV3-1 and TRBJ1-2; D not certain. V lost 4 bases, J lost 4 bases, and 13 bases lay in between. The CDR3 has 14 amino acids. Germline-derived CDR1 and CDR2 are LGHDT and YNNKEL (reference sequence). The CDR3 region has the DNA TGTGCCAGCAGCCGCAACCGGGAAGGCTATGGCTACACCTTC. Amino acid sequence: CASSRNREGYGYTF.

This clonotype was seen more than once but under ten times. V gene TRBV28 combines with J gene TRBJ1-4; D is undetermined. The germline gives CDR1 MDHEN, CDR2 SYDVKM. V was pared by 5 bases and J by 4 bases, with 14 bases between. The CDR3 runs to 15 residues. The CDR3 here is CASSTHSGVNEKLFF. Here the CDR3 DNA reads TGTGCCAGCAGTACCCATTCCGGGGTTAATGAAAAACTGTTTTTT.

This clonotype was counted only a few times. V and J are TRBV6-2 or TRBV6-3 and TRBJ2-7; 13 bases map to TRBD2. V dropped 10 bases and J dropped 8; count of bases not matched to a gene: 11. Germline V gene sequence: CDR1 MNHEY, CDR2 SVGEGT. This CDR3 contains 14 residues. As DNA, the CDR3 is TGTGCCACCTGTACCGGGACTAGCGGGATTCAGCAGTACTTC. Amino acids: CATCTGTSGIQQYF.

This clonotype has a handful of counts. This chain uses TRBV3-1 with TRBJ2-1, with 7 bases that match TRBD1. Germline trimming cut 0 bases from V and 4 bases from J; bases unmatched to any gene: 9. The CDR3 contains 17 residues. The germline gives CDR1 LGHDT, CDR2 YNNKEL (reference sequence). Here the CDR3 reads CASSQDLTGIGYNEQFF. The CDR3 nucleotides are TGTGCCAGCAGCCAAGATTTGACAGGGATCGGATACAATGAGCAGTTCTTC.

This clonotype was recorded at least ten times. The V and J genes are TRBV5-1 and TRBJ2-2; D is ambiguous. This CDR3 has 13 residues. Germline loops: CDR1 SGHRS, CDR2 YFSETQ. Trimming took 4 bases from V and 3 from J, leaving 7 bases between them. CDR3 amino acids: CASSPSDTGELFF. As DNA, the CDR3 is TGCGCCAGCAGCCCCAGCGACACCGGGGAGCTGTTTTTT.

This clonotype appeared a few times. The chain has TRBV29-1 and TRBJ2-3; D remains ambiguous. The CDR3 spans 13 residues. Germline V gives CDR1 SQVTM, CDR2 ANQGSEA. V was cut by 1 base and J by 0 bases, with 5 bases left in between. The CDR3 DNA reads TGCAGCGTTGAAGTGGGTAGCACAGATACGCAGTATTTT. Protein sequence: CSVEVGSTDTQYF.

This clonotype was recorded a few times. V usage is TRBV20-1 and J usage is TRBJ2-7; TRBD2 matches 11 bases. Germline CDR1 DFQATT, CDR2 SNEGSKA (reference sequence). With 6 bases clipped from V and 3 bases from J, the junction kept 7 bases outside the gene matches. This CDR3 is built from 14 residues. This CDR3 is CSAKTGTSGYEQYF. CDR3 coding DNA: TGCAGTGCAAAAACCGGGACTAGCGGCTACGAGCAGTACTTC.

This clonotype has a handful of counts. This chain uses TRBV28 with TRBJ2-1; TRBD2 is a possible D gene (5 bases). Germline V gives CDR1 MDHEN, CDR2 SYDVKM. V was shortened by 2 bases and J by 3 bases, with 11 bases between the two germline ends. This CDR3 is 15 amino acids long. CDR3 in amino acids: CASSLKYRGYNEQFF. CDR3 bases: TGTGCCAGCAGTTTAAAATACCGGGGCTACAATGAGCAGTTCTTC.

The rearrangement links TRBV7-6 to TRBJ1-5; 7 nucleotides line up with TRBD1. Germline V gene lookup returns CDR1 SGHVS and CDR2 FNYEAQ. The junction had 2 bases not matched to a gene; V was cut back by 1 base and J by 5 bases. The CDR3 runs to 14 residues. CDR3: CASSLEGAHQPQHF. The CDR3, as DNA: TGTGCCAGCAGCTTAGAGGGGGCTCATCAGCCCCAGCATTTT.

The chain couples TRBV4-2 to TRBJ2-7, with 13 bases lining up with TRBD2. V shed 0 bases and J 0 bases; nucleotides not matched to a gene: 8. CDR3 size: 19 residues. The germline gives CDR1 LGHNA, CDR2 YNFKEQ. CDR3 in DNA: TGTGCCAGCAGCCAAGAAGCGACTAGCGGGAGGACTCACTCCTACGAGCAGTACTTC. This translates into CASSQEATSGRTHSYEQYF.

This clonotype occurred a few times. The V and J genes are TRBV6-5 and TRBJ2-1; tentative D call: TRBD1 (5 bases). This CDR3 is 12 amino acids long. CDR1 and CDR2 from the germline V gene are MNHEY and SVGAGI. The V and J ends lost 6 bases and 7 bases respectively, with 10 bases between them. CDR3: CASSHGQNEQFF. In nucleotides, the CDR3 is TGTGCCAGCAGCCACGGACAAAATGAGCAGTTCTTC.

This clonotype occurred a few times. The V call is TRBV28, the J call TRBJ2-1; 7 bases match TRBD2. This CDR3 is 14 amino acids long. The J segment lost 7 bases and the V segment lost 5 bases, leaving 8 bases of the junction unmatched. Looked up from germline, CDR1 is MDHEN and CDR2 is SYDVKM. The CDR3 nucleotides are TGTGCCAGCAGTCCTAGCGGAGGCAGGAATGAGCAGTTCTTC. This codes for CASSPSGGRNEQFF.

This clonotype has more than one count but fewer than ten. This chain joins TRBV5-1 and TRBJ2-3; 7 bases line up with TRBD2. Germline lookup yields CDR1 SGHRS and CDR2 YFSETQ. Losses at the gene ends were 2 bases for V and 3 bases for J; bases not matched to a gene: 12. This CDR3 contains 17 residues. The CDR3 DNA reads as TGCGCCAGCAGCTTTACCCCTAGACTAGCTGGGACAGATACGCAGTATTTT. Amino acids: CASSFTPRLAGTDTQYF.

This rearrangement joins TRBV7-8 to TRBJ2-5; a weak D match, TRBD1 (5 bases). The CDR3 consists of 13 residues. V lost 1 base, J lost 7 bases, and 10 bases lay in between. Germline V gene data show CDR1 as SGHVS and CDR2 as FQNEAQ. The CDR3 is CASSLGGGRTQYF. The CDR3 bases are TGTGCCAGCAGCTTAGGGGGCGGACGGACCCAGTACTTC.

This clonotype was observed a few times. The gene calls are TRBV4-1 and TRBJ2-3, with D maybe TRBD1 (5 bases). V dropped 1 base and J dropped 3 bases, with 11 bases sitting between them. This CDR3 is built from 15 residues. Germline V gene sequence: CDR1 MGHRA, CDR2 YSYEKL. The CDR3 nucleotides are TGCGCCAGCAGCCAAGGCCAGGGTGGGACAGATACGCAGTATTTT. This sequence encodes CASSQGQGGTDTQYF.

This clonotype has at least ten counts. For the CDR3, the DNA is TGCGCCAGCAGCTTCACATCGAACGAGCAGTACTTC. Translation gives CASSFTSNEQYF. The rearrangement uses TRBV5-1 and TRBJ2-7; D is undetermined. CDR1 SGHRS and CDR2 YFSETQ come from the germline V gene. This CDR3 is built from 12 residues. V lost 2 bases, J lost 5 bases, and 8 bases lay in between.

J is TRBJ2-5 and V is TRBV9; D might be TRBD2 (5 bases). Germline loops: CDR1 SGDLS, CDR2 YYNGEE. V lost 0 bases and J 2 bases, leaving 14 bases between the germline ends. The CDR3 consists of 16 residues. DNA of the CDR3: TGTGCCAGCAGCGTAGCTCCGGGGTTCGGGCAAGAGACCCAGTACTTC. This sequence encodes CASSVAPGFGQETQYF.

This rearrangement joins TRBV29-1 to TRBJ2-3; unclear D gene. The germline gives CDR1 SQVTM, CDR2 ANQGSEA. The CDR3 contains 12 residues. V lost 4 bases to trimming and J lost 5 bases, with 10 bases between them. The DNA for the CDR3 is TGCAGCGTTGTGAGTGGTTTAGATACGCAGTATTTT. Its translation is CSVVSGLDTQYF.

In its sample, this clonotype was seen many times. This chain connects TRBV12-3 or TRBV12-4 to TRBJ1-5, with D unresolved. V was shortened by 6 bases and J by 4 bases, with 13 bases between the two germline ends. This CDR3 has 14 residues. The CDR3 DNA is TGTGCCAGCAGCGCAGGAGCCCCTAATCAGCCCCAGCATTTT. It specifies CASSAGAPNQPQHF.

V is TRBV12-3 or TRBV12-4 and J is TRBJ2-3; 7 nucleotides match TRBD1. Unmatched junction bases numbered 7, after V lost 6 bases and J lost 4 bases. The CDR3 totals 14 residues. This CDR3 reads CASRSERGPDTQYF. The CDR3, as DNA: TGTGCCAGCAGGTCAGAGAGGGGGCCAGATACGCAGTATTTT.

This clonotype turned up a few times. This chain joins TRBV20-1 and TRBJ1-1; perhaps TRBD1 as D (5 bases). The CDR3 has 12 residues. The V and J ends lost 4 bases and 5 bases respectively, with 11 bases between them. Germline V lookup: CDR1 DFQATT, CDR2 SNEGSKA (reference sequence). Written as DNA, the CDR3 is TGCAGTGCTAAGATGGGGGGGACTGAAGCTTTCTTT. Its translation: CSAKMGGTEAFF.

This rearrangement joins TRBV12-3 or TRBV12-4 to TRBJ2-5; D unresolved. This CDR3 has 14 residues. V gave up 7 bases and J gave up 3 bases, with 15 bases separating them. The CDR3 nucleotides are TGTGCCAGCACCCAGATGCCGGGTGAAGAGACCCAGTACTTC. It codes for CASTQMPGEETQYF.

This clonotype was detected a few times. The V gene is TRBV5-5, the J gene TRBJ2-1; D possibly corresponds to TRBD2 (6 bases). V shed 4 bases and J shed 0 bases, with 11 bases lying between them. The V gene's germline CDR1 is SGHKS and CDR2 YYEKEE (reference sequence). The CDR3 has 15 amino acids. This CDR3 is CASSIAAPSYNEQFF. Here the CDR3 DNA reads TGTGCCAGCAGCATAGCGGCCCCCTCCTACAATGAGCAGTTCTTC.

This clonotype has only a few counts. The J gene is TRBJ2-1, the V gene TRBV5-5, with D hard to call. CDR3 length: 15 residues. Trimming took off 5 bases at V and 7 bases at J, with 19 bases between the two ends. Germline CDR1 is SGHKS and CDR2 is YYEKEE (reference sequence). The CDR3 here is CASRYDSLRTNEQFF. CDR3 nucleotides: TGTGCCAGCAGGTACGACTCCTTACGGACGAATGAGCAGTTCTTC. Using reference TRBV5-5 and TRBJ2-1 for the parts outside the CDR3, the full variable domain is DAGVTQSPTHLIKTRGQQVTLRCSPISGHKSVSWYQQVLGQGPQFIFQYYEKEERGRGNFPDRFSARQFPNYSSELNVNALLLGDSALYLCASRYDSLRTNEQFFGPGTRLTVL.

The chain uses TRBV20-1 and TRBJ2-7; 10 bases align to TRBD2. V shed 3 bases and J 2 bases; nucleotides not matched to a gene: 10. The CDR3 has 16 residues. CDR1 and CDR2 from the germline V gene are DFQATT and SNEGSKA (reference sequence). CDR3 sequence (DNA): TGCAGTGCTAGTCGTCCCCTAGCGGGGGTAGCCTACGAGCAGTACTTC. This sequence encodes CSASRPLAGVAYEQYF.

The CDR3 sequence is CATSDLTGAEAFF. CDR3 nucleotides: TGTGCCACCAGTGATTTGACAGGGGCTGAAGCTTTCTTT. This chain connects TRBV24-1 to TRBJ1-1; 7 bases agree with TRBD1. V shed 0 bases, J shed 6 bases, and the junction held 0 bases outside the gene matches. Per the germline V gene, CDR1 is KGHDR and CDR2 is SFDVKD. The CDR3 has 13 amino acids.

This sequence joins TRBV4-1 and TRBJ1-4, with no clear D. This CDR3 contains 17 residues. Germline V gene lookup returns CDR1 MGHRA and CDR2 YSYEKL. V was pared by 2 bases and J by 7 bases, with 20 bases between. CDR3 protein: CASSQPLRQARIEKLFF. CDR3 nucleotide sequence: TGCGCCAGCAGCCAACCACTCCGCCAGGCTCGGATTGAAAAACTGTTTTTT.